These T cell receptor beta chains were read from a single sample in a study of Graves' ophthalmopathy and Graves' hyperthyroidism. TCRdb passed the multiplex PCR reads through MiXCR, listing each CDR3 protein once. The sample lists about 160,000 distinct CDR3 sequences; less than 45% were seen once. Sequencing used peripheral blood. All receptors derive from a woman aged 40 to 55 with Graves' ophthalmopathy. The CDR3 runs from the conserved cysteine through the conserved F or W. A D gene is named only where the DNA matches it firmly. Rows may omit the clone size; those that give it use once, few, many or a size class.

size	D	V	J	DNA	CDR3
NA	NA	TRBV27	TRBJ2-4	TGTGCCAGCAGGACGAGGAGAGCCAAAAACATTCAGTACTTC	CASRTRRAKNIQYF
many	TRBD1	TRBV7-9	TRBJ1-6	TGTGCCAGCAGCGAAACAGGGGATTCACCCCTCCACTTT	CASSETGDSPLHF
NA	NA	TRBV5-8	TRBJ1-2	TGTGCCAGCAGCTCCGGGACAAAACCGTCCTATGGCTACACCTTC	CASSSGTKPSYGYTF
NA	NA	TRBV3-1	TRBJ1-5	TGTGCCAGCAGCCCCCAGCCAGGGAGGCCCCAGCATTTT	CASSPQPGRPQHF
many	NA	TRBV20-1	TRBJ2-5	TGCAGTGCTAGAGTGGGGGGAGAGATAAAGACCCAGTACTTC	CSARVGGEIKTQYF
NA	NA	TRBV9	TRBJ2-4	TGTGCCAGCAGCGTAGCAGCAACCAGGGACATTCAGTACTTC	CASSVAATRDIQYF
NA	TRBD2	TRBV24-1	TRBJ2-3	TGTGCCACCAGAGGACTAGCGGGTACAGATACGCAGTATTTT	CATRGLAGTDTQYF
once	TRBD2	TRBV28	TRBJ2-7	TGTGCCAGTAAGAGGGCGGGAGGACATTACGAGCAGTACTTC	CASKRAGGHYEQYF
many	NA	TRBV12-3/TRBV12-4	TRBJ1-1	TGTGCCAGCAGTTATCGGCAGGCCGGAAACACTGAAGCTTTCTTT	CASSYRQAGNTEAFF
NA	NA	TRBV14	TRBJ2-7	TGTGCCAGCAGCCAGGGAGCGGTCTACGAGCAGTACTTC	CASSQGAVYEQYF
NA	NA	TRBV28	TRBJ1-5	TGTGCCAGCAGTTCGGATCAGCCCCAGCATTTT	CASSSDQPQHF
NA	NA	TRBV6-2/TRBV6-3	TRBJ1-2	TGTGCCAGCAGTTACTTCCCGGACGGCTACACCTTC	CASSYFPDGYTF
once	TRBD2	TRBV28	TRBJ2-7	TGTGCCAGCAGTACCCATAGCGGGAGGCGCGAGCAGTACTTC	CASSTHSGRREQYF
many	TRBD1	TRBV29-1	TRBJ2-5	TGCAGCGTAGACGCGGGACAGGGCATTTATCAAGAGACCCAGTACTTC	CSVDAGQGIYQETQYF
NA	NA	TRBV12-3/TRBV12-4	TRBJ1-5	TGTGCCAGCAGCCTTACGGGTACCCGAAATCAGCCCCAGCATTTT	CASSLTGTRNQPQHF